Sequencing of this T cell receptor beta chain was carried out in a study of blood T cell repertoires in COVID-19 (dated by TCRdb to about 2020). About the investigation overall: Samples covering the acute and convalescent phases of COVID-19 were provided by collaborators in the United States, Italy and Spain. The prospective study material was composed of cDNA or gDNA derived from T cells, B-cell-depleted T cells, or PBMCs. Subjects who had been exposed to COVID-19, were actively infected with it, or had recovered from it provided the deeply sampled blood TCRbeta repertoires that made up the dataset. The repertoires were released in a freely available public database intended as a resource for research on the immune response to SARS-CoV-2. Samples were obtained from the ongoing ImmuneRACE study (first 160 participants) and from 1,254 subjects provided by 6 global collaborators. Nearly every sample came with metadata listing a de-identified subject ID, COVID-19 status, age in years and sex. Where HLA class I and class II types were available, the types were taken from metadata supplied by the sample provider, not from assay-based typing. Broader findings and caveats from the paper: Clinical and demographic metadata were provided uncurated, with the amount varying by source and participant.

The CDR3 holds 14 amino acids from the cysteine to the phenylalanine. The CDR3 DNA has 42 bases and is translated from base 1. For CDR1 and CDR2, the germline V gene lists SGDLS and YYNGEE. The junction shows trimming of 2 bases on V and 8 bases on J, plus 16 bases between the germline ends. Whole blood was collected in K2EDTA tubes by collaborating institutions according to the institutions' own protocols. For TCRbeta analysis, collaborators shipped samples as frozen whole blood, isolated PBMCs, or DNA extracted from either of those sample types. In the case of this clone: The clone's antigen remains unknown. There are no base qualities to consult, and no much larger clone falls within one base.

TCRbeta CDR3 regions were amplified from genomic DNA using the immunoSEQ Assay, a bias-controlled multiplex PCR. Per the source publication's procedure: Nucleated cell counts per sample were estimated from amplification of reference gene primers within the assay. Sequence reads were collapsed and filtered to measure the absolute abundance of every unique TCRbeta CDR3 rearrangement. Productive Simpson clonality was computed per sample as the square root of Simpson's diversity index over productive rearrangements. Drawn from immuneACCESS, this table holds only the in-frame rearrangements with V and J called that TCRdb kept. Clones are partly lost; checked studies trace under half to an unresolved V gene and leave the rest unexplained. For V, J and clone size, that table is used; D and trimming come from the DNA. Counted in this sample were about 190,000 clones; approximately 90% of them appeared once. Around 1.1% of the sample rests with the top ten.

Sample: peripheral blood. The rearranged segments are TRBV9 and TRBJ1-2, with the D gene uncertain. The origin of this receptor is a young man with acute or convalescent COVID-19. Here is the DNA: TGTGCCAGCAGCGTTCACTTTAATCGGGGAGGCTACACCTTC. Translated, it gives CASSVHFNRGGYTF.